These T cell receptor beta chains were read from a single sample in a study of cytomegalovirus exposure and HLA in healthy donors. Sequencing used immunoSEQ multiplex PCR; TCRdb keeps in-frame clones, though not all of them. Among 100,000 or so clones listed, 60% to 80% were seen once. Sequencing used PBMCs. These receptors were taken from a man aged 25 to 40 in good health and CMV-seronegative. Both conserved end residues are part of each CDR3. The D gene is left open where the match is weak. Some rows have no size entry. The others give once, few or many, or a class for an expanded clone.

j_gene: TRBJ1-2
d_gene: TRBD1
abundance: NA
v_gene: TRBV6-1
CDR3nt: TGTGCCAGCAGTGCCTATTTCTCAGGGGGCTTCGACTATGGCTACACCTTC
CDR3aa: CASSAYFSGGFDYGYTF

j_gene: TRBJ2-1
d_gene: NA
abundance: NA
v_gene: TRBV28
CDR3nt: TGTGCCAGCAGTTTGGGCGGGACCAACTACAATGAGCAGTTCTTC
CDR3aa: CASSLGGTNYNEQFF

j_gene: TRBJ2-4
d_gene: NA
abundance: NA
v_gene: TRBV9
CDR3nt: TGTGCCAGCAGCGCATTCGGACACTCGAGGCTGGAAAACATTCAGTACTTC
CDR3aa: CASSAFGHSRLENIQYF

j_gene: TRBJ2-7
d_gene: NA
abundance: NA
v_gene: TRBV10-3
CDR3nt: TGTGCCATCAGTGAGGAGAGGGGGAGCTACGAGCAGTACTTC
CDR3aa: CAISEERGSYEQYF

j_gene: TRBJ1-1
d_gene: TRBD1
abundance: NA
v_gene: TRBV6-6
CDR3nt: TGTGCCAGCAAGCTAGACAGGGTGGCTTTCTTT
CDR3aa: CASKLDRVAFF

j_gene: TRBJ2-7
d_gene: NA
abundance: NA
v_gene: TRBV7-2
CDR3nt: TGTGCCAGCAGCTACCCGGTCAACGAGCAGTACTTC
CDR3aa: CASSYPVNEQYF

j_gene: TRBJ1-1
d_gene: NA
abundance: NA
v_gene: TRBV29-1
CDR3nt: TGCAGCGCAGGACAGACAATGAACACTGAAGCTTTCTTT
CDR3aa: CSAGQTMNTEAFF

j_gene: TRBJ2-5
d_gene: NA
abundance: NA
v_gene: TRBV10-1
CDR3nt: TGCGCCAGCAGTGACGTTAGCGGCGGGGAGACCCAGTACTTC
CDR3aa: CASSDVSGGETQYF

j_gene: TRBJ1-4
d_gene: NA
abundance: few
v_gene: TRBV19
CDR3nt: TGTGCCAGTAGTATAGGGCTAACCGGGACATCAAATGAAAAACTGTTTTTT
CDR3aa: CASSIGLTGTSNEKLFF

j_gene: TRBJ2-1
d_gene: TRBD2
abundance: few
v_gene: TRBV4-2
CDR3nt: TGTGCCAGCAGCCAAGGAGGACTAGCGGGATACTACAATGAGCAGTTCTTC
CDR3aa: CASSQGGLAGYYNEQFF

j_gene: TRBJ2-3
d_gene: TRBD2
abundance: once
v_gene: TRBV29-1
CDR3nt: TGCAGCGTGACTAGCCCAGATACGCAGTATTTT
CDR3aa: CSVTSPDTQYF

j_gene: TRBJ1-2
d_gene: NA
abundance: NA
v_gene: TRBV12-5
CDR3nt: TGTGCTAGTGGTTTGGACTGGAGAGACTACACCTTC
CDR3aa: CASGLDWRDYTF

j_gene: TRBJ1-5
d_gene: TRBD1
abundance: NA
v_gene: TRBV28
CDR3nt: TGTGCCAGCAGCCGGACCGGGACAGTGGATAATCAGCCCCAGCATTTT
CDR3aa: CASSRTGTVDNQPQHF

j_gene: TRBJ1-1
d_gene: TRBD1
abundance: NA
v_gene: TRBV7-9
CDR3nt: TGTGCCAGCAGCCAACAGGGGTTGAACACTGAAGCTTTCTTT
CDR3aa: CASSQQGLNTEAFF

j_gene: TRBJ2-4
d_gene: TRBD1
abundance: NA
v_gene: TRBV29-1
CDR3nt: TGCAGCGTGGCAACAGGGGTTGGAAACATTCAGTACTTC
CDR3aa: CSVATGVGNIQYF

j_gene: TRBJ2-1
d_gene: NA
abundance: NA
v_gene: TRBV15
CDR3nt: TGTGCCACCAGCGTTGGCGGGGAAGGAAACAATGAGCAGTTCTTC
CDR3aa: CATSVGGEGNNEQFF

j_gene: TRBJ1-1
d_gene: TRBD1
abundance: NA
v_gene: TRBV6-1
CDR3nt: TGTGCCAGCAGTACCCCGGACAGGGCGGCTTTCTTT
CDR3aa: CASSTPDRAAFF

j_gene: TRBJ2-4
d_gene: NA
abundance: NA
v_gene: TRBV13
CDR3nt: TGTGCCAGCAGCTTCGAGCGGTTAGCCAAAAACATTCAGTACTTC
CDR3aa: CASSFERLAKNIQYF

j_gene: TRBJ2-7
d_gene: TRBD1
abundance: NA
v_gene: TRBV5-1
CDR3nt: TGCGCCAGCAGCCCCTTCGACAGGGGGCTCAGCGAGCAGTACTTC
CDR3aa: CASSPFDRGLSEQYF

j_gene: TRBJ1-5
d_gene: NA
abundance: NA
v_gene: TRBV5-4
CDR3nt: TGTGCCAGCAGCCAGGGGTTCTCAAGCAATCAGCCCCAGCATTTT
CDR3aa: CASSQGFSSNQPQHF

j_gene: TRBJ1-3
d_gene: NA
abundance: NA
v_gene: TRBV11-2
CDR3nt: TGTGCCAGCAGCTTAAACCCGGTCTCTGGAAACACCATATATTTT
CDR3aa: CASSLNPVSGNTIYF

j_gene: TRBJ2-3
d_gene: NA
abundance: NA
v_gene: TRBV4-3
CDR3nt: TGCGCCAGCAGCCTCAACCAAGGGAGCCAGACAGATACGCAGTATTTT
CDR3aa: CASSLNQGSQTDTQYF

j_gene: TRBJ1-1
d_gene: TRBD1
abundance: once
v_gene: TRBV19
CDR3nt: TGTGCCAGTAGTATGGCTGGGACAGGGGGCGACACTGAAGCTTTCTTT
CDR3aa: CASSMAGTGGDTEAFF

j_gene: TRBJ1-2
d_gene: TRBD1
abundance: NA
v_gene: TRBV7-9
CDR3nt: TGTGCCAGCAGCCACGGGACAGCTAACTATGGCTACACCTTC
CDR3aa: CASSHGTANYGYTF

j_gene: TRBJ2-7
d_gene: TRBD1
abundance: NA
v_gene: TRBV18
CDR3nt: TGTGCCAGCTCACCGCTACCGGGACAGGGATACGAGCAGTACTTC
CDR3aa: CASSPLPGQGYEQYF

j_gene: TRBJ1-3
d_gene: NA
abundance: few
v_gene: TRBV7-8
CDR3nt: TGTGCCAGCAGCTTAGAACAGGGAAACACCATATATTTT
CDR3aa: CASSLEQGNTIYF

j_gene: TRBJ2-7
d_gene: NA
abundance: NA
v_gene: TRBV14
CDR3nt: TGTGCCAGCAGCCAAGTCCTAGCAAGAGTGGGTGAGCAGTACTTC
CDR3aa: CASSQVLARVGEQYF

j_gene: TRBJ2-7
d_gene: NA
abundance: NA
v_gene: TRBV5-6
CDR3nt: TGTGCCAGCAGCTTGGGGACACCCAGGGTCGAGCAGTACTTC
CDR3aa: CASSLGTPRVEQYF

j_gene: TRBJ1-4
d_gene: TRBD1
abundance: few
v_gene: TRBV2
CDR3nt: TGTGCCAGCAGGGCGGGACAGGGTTTCGAAAAACTGTTTTTT
CDR3aa: CASRAGQGFEKLFF

j_gene: TRBJ1-2
d_gene: NA
abundance: NA
v_gene: TRBV2
CDR3nt: TGTGCCAGCAGGCACGACAGGACAGTTGGCTACACCTTC
CDR3aa: CASRHDRTVGYTF

j_gene: TRBJ2-2
d_gene: NA
abundance: NA
v_gene: TRBV9
CDR3nt: TGTGCCAGCAGCGTAGAGGAGGGTCTATTCTCCGGGGAGCTGTTTTTT
CDR3aa: CASSVEEGLFSGELFF

j_gene: TRBJ2-4
d_gene: NA
abundance: once
v_gene: TRBV7-2
CDR3nt: TGTGCCAGCAGCCAGGGAGGAGACATTCAGTACTTC
CDR3aa: CASSQGGDIQYF

j_gene: TRBJ1-2
d_gene: TRBD1
abundance: NA
v_gene: TRBV9
CDR3nt: TGTGCCAGCAGCGTCGACAGGGGGGTCGGCGGCTACACCTTC
CDR3aa: CASSVDRGVGGYTF

j_gene: TRBJ1-5
d_gene: NA
abundance: NA
v_gene: TRBV28
CDR3nt: TGTGCCAGCAGTAAAAGGCAGGGTAGCCAGCCCCAGCATTTT
CDR3aa: CASSKRQGSQPQHF

j_gene: TRBJ2-2
d_gene: NA
abundance: few
v_gene: TRBV23-1
CDR3nt: TGCGCCAGCAGTCAAGGTATCAGTTATGACGGGGAGCTGTTTTTT
CDR3aa: CASSQGISYDGELFF

j_gene: TRBJ2-7
d_gene: NA
abundance: NA
v_gene: TRBV5-4
CDR3nt: TGTGCCAGCAGCCCGGCGGGCCAGGCTGACTACGAGCAGTACTTC
CDR3aa: CASSPAGQADYEQYF